The TCR beta chain described here comes from a study of T cells in localized non-small cell lung cancer. Using immunoSEQ multiplex PCR, the repertoire was profiled, and TCRdb retains in-frame clones only, with some absent. Among 30,000 or so clones listed, roughly 90% were seen once. This CDR3 has 11 residues. Germline assignment: CDR1 SGHRS and CDR2 YFSETQ. V was shortened by 4 bases and J by 8 bases, with 9 bases between the two germline ends. The chain joins TRBV5-1 to TRBJ1-2; TRBD1 is a possible D gene (5 bases). The sequence was obtained from a female donor at least 60 years old with stage I lung adenocarcinoma. The material was peripheral blood, obtained before any cancer treatment. This chain's CDR3 is CASSPGGGYTF. CDR3 in DNA: TGCGCCAGCAGCCCCGGGGGAGGCTACACCTTC. Full variable domain (rest looked up from reference TRBV5-1 and TRBJ1-2): KAGVTQTPRYLIKTRGQQVTLSCSPISGHRSVSWYQQTPGQGLQFLFEYFSETQRNKGNFPGRFSGRQFSNSRSEMNVSTLELGDSALYLCASSPGGGYTFGSGTRLTVV.